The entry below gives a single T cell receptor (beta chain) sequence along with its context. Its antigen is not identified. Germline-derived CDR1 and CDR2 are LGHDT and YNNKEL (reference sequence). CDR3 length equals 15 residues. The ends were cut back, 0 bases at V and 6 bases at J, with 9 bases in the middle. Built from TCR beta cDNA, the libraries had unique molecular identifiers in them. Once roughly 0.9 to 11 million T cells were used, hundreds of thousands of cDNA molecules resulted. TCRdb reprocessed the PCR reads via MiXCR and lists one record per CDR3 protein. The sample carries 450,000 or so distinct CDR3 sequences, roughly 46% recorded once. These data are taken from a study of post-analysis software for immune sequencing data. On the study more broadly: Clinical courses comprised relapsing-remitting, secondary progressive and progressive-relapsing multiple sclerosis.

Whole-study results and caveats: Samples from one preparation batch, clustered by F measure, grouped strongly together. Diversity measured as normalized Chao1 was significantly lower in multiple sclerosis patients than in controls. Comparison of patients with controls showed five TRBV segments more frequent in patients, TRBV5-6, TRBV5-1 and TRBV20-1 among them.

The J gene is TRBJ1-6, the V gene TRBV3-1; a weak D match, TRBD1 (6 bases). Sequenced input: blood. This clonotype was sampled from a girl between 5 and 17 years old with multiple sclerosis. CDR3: CASSQDGGGNSPLHF. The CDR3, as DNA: TGTGCCAGCAGCCAAGACGGAGGGGGTAATTCACCCCTCCACTTT.